This T cell receptor beta chain is drawn from a study of blood T cell repertoires in COVID-19. Study as a whole: T cells, B-cell-depleted T cells, or PBMCs supplied cDNA or gDNA.

Trimming removed 2 bases from V and 4 bases from J; junction bases left unmatched: 12. CDR1 SGDLS and CDR2 YYNGEE come from the germline V gene. The CDR3 is 17 amino acids. Cohort placement rested on clinical history that participants reported themselves. Profiling relied on immunoSEQ multiplex PCR, and the TCRdb table lists in-frame clones only, not all of them. The sample includes 300,000 to 450,000 clones, more than 70% of them seen just once. This sequence was found in a woman aged 18-29 years who had recovered from COVID-19. The chain recombines TRBV9 with TRBJ2-7; 10 positions agree with TRBD1. The material sequenced was PBMCs or T cells enriched from blood (not recorded which). CDR3 residues: CASSVSLEGTGEYEQYF. The DNA for the CDR3 is TGTGCCAGCAGCGTCTCGCTGGAGGGGACAGGGGAATACGAGCAGTACTTC. The entire variable domain, with the rest obtained from reference TRBV9 and TRBJ2-7, is as follows: DSGVTQTPKHLITATGQRVTLRCSPRSGDLSVYWYQQSLDQGLQFLIQYYNGEERAKGNILERFSAQQFPDLHSELNLSSLELGDSALYFCASSVSLEGTGEYEQYFGPGTRLTVT.